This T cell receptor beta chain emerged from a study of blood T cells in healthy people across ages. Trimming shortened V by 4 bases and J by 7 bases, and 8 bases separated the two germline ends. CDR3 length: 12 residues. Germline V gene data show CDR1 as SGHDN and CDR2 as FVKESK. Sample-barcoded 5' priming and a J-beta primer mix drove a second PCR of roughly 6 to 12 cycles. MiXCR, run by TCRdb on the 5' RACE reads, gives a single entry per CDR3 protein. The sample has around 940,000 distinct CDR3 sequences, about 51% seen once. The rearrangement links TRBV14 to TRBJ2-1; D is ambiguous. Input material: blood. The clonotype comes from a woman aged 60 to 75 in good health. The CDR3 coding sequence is TGTGCCAGCAGCCCCGTAAGAAATGAGCAGTTCTTC. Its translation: CASSPVRNEQFF.